This entry describes one TCR beta chain. The data were obtained in a study of blood T cell repertoires in COVID-19. Study background: The United States, Italy and Spain provided the acute and convalescent COVID-19 samples. PBMCs, B-cell-depleted T cells, or T cells were the source of the cDNA or gDNA that made up the material.

Original analysis: Estimation of nucleated cell counts relied on the amplification of reference gene primers. This table comes from immunoSEQ multiplex PCR, and its TCRdb copy is limited to in-frame clones, with some not included. V, J and clone size reflect that table, while D and trimming were determined from the DNA. The table has under 150,000 clones, about 91% seen once. Germline V gene data show CDR1 as MNHEY and CDR2 as SVGAGI. The CDR3 covers 15 residues. V was shortened by 2 bases and J by 3 bases, with 11 bases between the two germline ends. The V and J genes are TRBV6-5 and TRBJ1-5, with a weak D call TRBD1 (5 bases). Input material: peripheral blood. The source is a human donor in a cohort sampled during active COVID-19. The CDR3 bases are TGTGCCAGCAGTTACGGGCCAGGGCCCAATCAGCCCCAGCATTTT. This translates into CASSYGPGPNQPQHF.